This T cell receptor (beta chain) emerged from a study of T cell clonotyping in hematopoietic cell transplantation. Clones were sequenced by immunoSEQ multiplex PCR, and TCRdb holds only the in-frame ones, with some missing. The profile shows about 4,400 clones, under 20% of them singletons. Per germline, CDR1 MDHEN and CDR2 SYDVKM. This CDR3 is 10 amino acids long. This clone was detected a few times. Its antigen is undetermined. Findings of the study overall: CD4 and CD8 repertoire contributions could not be separated without sorting. Few recipient clonotypes overlapped donors; over 95% were de novo at given depth. After transplant, recipient diversity fell while pathologically expanded clonotypes grew through day 180.

Sequenced material: PBMCs, taken 180 days after allogeneic stem cell transplant. The sequence was collected from a male patient aged 18-30 years who had an allogeneic stem cell transplant, so the T cells may come from the graft donor. Some clones in this sample may be carry-over from other donors' samples. The chain joins TRBV28 to TRBJ1-2; weak D call: TRBD1 (5 bases). The CDR3 is CGTQGYGYTF. In DNA form, the CDR3 reads TGTGGTACCCAGGGCTATGGCTACACCTTC.